The 26 T cell receptor beta chains reported below all come from one sample, sequenced in a study of post-analysis software for immune sequencing data. Study results and limitations: Comparison of patients with controls showed a handful of TRBV segments more frequent in patients, TRBV5-6, TRBV5-1 and TRBV20-1 among them.

Unique-molecular-identifier-tagged TCR beta cDNA libraries were used. MiXCR, run by TCRdb on the PCR reads, gives a single entry per CDR3 protein. The sample consists of over 150,000 distinct CDR3 sequences, about 30% of them appearing once. These receptors lack a known antigen. Material: blood. The receptors shown here come from a girl between 5 and 17 years old with multiple sclerosis.

The chain couples TRBV20-1 to TRBJ1-1, with 7 positions matching TRBD1. Trimming took 4 bases from V and 4 from J; bases not matched to a gene: 6. This CDR3 has 13 amino acids. Germline CDR1 reads DFQATT; CDR2 reads SNEGSKA (reference sequence). The CDR3 is CSATRQGGTEAFF. The CDR3 coding sequence is TGCAGTGCTACCAGACAGGGAGGCACTGAAGCTTTCTTT.

This clonotype was seen a handful of times. The V and J genes are TRBV5-1 and TRBJ1-1, with D perhaps TRBD1 (6 bases). V was shortened by 4 bases and J by 3 bases, with 22 bases between the two germline ends. The CDR3 consists of 17 residues. In germline, CDR1 is SGHRS, CDR2 YFSETQ. CDR3 sequence reads: CASSRGGTGGADTEAFF. The CDR3 coding sequence is TGCGCCAGCAGCCGGGGCGGTACGGGGGGCGCGGACACTGAAGCTTTCTTT.

On this clonotype: With a much larger clone just one base away, this may be a read error. This chain links TRBV7-7 with TRBJ2-1; D remains ambiguous. The J call is in doubt because the DNA end fits TRBJ2-7 better. The germline CDR1 and CDR2 sequences are SSHAT and FNYEAQ (reference sequence). The CDR3 runs to 13 residues. In DNA, the CDR3 is TGTGCTAGCAGCTTCAACTCCTACAATGAGCAGTACTTC. Translated, it gives CASSFNSYNEQYF.

A few counts support this clonotype. The junction and the germline gene differ at one end; a read error may be behind it. This CDR3 reads CASSLALDSQEAQYF. The CDR3 DNA follows: TGTGCCAGTAGCTTAGCTCTGGACTCTCAAGAGGCCCAGTACTTC. The J gene is TRBJ2-5, the V gene TRBV7-9, with D possibly matching TRBD2 (5 bases). There are 15 residues in the CDR3. Germline loops: CDR1 SEHNR, CDR2 FQNEAQ (reference sequence).

The rearrangement uses TRBV6-2 or TRBV6-3 and TRBJ1-5; D is perhaps TRBD1 (6 bases). The V end was cut by 0 bases, the J end by 0 bases, with 15 bases between. Germline lookup yields CDR1 MNHEY and CDR2 SVGEGT. The CDR3 is 18 residues long. The DNA of the CDR3 is TGTGCCAGCAGTTACTCGGTACAGGGACTTCATAGCAATCAGCCCCAGCATTTT. Translating gives CASSYSVQGLHSNQPQHF.

The rearrangement uses TRBV28 and TRBJ1-2, with D maybe TRBD1 (6 bases). Germline V gene data show CDR1 as MDHEN and CDR2 as SYDVKM. V shed 5 bases and J shed 3 bases, with 22 bases lying between them. There are 17 residues in the CDR3. The CDR3 loop is CASSRTGRGYLDYGYTF. In nucleotides, the CDR3 is TGTGCCAGCAGTCGTACAGGGAGGGGATATCTGGACTATGGCTACACCTTC.

The CDR3 spells CASSLTGASYYGYTF. As DNA, the CDR3 is TGCGCCAGCAGCTTAACAGGGGCATCGTACTATGGCTACACCTTC. V and J are TRBV5-1 and TRBJ1-2; 7 bases line up with TRBD1. J gave up 3 bases and V 2 bases, and 7 bases lay outside the gene matches. The length of the CDR3 is 15 residues. Germline assignment: CDR1 SGHRS and CDR2 YFSETQ.

This clonotype was detected many times. The chain joins TRBV7-2 to TRBJ2-7; D is ambiguous. CDR1 and CDR2 from the germline V gene are SGHTA and FQGNSA. CDR3 length: 13 residues. The germline V and J ends were trimmed by 5 bases and 3 bases, with 11 bases remaining between them. The CDR3 here is CASSAGPGYEQYF. The CDR3 DNA reads as TGTGCCAGCAGCGCCGGCCCCGGCTACGAGCAGTACTTC.

This clonotype was recorded at least ten times. The chain combines TRBV12-3 or TRBV12-4 with TRBJ2-1, with TRBD2 matching 10 bases. The CDR3 contains 17 residues. With 6 bases clipped from V and 7 bases from J, the junction kept 15 bases outside the gene matches. In DNA form, the CDR3 reads TGTGCCAGCAGCCCCGCCACGTGGCCTAGCGGGAGTAATGAGCAGTTCTTC. Translating gives CASSPATWPSGSNEQFF.

In this sample, this clonotype turned up a few times. The chain has TRBV3-1 and TRBJ2-1; TRBD2 matches 10 bases. Losses at the gene ends were 4 bases for V and 7 bases for J; bases not matched to a gene: 13. This CDR3 has 17 amino acids. The germline V gene has CDR1 LGHDT and CDR2 YNNKEL (reference sequence). The CDR3 loop is CASSPHGVAGGSNEQFF. The CDR3 DNA follows: TGTGCCAGCAGCCCTCATGGTGTAGCGGGAGGATCTAATGAGCAGTTCTTC.

The J gene is TRBJ2-1, the V gene TRBV7-2; either TRBD1 or TRBD2 may fit D (5 bases each). The CDR3 length is 15 residues. The V gene lost 2 bases and the J gene lost 8 bases, with 16 bases spanning the gap. Germline V gene data show CDR1 as SGHTA and CDR2 as FQGNSA. The CDR3 DNA follows: TGTGCCAGCAGCTTACAGGGTAGAGGGCGGGATGAGCAGTTCTTC. It yields the protein CASSLQGRGRDEQFF.

This clonotype was counted between two and nine times. The rearrangement links TRBV3-1 to TRBJ2-5; TRBD2 agrees at 11 bases. The CDR3 is 16 amino acids. Germline V gene sequence: CDR1 LGHDT, CDR2 YNNKEL (reference sequence). Germline trimming cut 4 bases from V and 1 base from J; bases unmatched to any gene: 5. The CDR3 DNA is TGTGCCAGCAGCCTGCGACTAGCGGGATTCCAAGAGACCCAGTACTTC. It codes for CASSLRLAGFQETQYF.

This clonotype appeared once. At one of its ends the junction is not consistent with the germline gene, which may arise from a read error. The V and J genes are TRBV7-9 and TRBJ2-1, with a weak D call TRBD1 (5 bases). Germline loops: CDR1 SEHNR, CDR2 FQNEAQ (reference sequence). This CDR3 region has 18 residues. The CDR3 sequence is CVSSPRWGRQSSYNEQFF. The CDR3 region has the DNA TGTGTCAGCAGCCCGCGTTGGGGCAGACAGAGCTCCTACAATGAGCAGTTCTTC.

This clonotype has just a few counts. The V and J genes are TRBV5-1 and TRBJ2-1; D gene uncertain. The CDR3 loop spans 15 amino acids. Germline CDR1 is SGHRS and CDR2 is YFSETQ. V lost 0 bases to trimming and J lost 0 bases, with 7 bases between them. CDR3 bases: TGCGCCAGCAGCTTGGTCCAGGTCTCCTACAATGAGCAGTTCTTC. It translates to CASSLVQVSYNEQFF.

The chain uses TRBV29-1 and TRBJ1-1; D gene unclear. V dropped 6 bases and J dropped 1 base, with 9 bases sitting between them. This CDR3 region has 12 residues. Germline V gives CDR1 SQVTM, CDR2 ANQGSEA. In DNA, the CDR3 is TGCAGCGTAGTTGACCCGAACACTGAAGCTTTCTTT. The encoded protein is CSVVDPNTEAFF.

This clonotype was seen a handful of times. One end of the junction does not line up with germline, which may come from a read error. The J gene is TRBJ2-3, the V gene TRBV12-3 or TRBV12-4, with D perhaps assigned TRBD1 or TRBD2 (5 bases each). The length of the CDR3 is 13 residues. The chain's CDR3 is CAGSLGTPDTQYF. As DNA, the CDR3 is TGTGCCGGCAGTTTAGGGACCCCTGATACGCAGTATTTT.

This clonotype was seen ten or more times. This chain links TRBV10-3 with TRBJ2-1; 13 bases are shared with TRBD2. Germline CDR1 and CDR2: ENHRY and SYGVKD. The CDR3 covers 15 residues. V shed 10 bases and J 7 bases; nucleotides not matched to a gene: 10. The CDR3 spells CATWTSGSGKNEQFF. Here the CDR3 DNA reads TGTGCCACCTGGACTAGCGGGAGTGGTAAAAATGAGCAGTTCTTC.

This clonotype has ten or more counts. V is TRBV27 and J is TRBJ2-5; D might be TRBD1 (6 bases). This CDR3 has 14 amino acids. The V gene's germline CDR1 is MNHEY and CDR2 SMNVEV (reference sequence). The ends were cut back, 6 bases at V and 4 bases at J, with 15 bases in the middle. In DNA form, the CDR3 reads TGTGCCAGCAGATTAAGAACAGGGATAGAGACCCAGTACTTC. Protein sequence: CASRLRTGIETQYF.

This clonotype was seen a single time. A clone one base away is much larger, so this may be a read error. The chain has TRBV6-5 and TRBJ2-1; TRBD2 matches 14 bases. With V trimmed by 4 bases and J by 12 bases, 20 bases remained unmatched. From germline, CDR1 is MNHEY and CDR2 SVGAGI. This CDR3 region has 19 residues. DNA of the CDR3: TGTGCCAGCAGTTGGGGGACTAGCGGGAGCCCCGACGCGTTGGATGTGCAGTTCTTC. It encodes CASSWGTSGSPDALDVQFF.

This chain connects TRBV28 to TRBJ2-7, with 8 bases matching TRBD1. CDR3 size: 16 residues. Germline CDR1 is MDHEN and CDR2 is SYDVKM. Trimming removed 5 bases from V and 3 bases from J; junction bases left unmatched: 12. CDR3 amino acids: CASSRFEGQAYYEQYF. As DNA, the CDR3 is TGTGCCAGCAGTCGGTTTGAGGGACAGGCCTACTACGAGCAGTACTTC.

This clonotype was counted at least ten times. The V gene is TRBV15, the J gene TRBJ1-2; 7 bases map to TRBD1. Germline assignment: CDR1 LNHNV and CDR2 YYDKDF (reference sequence). The CDR3 runs 15 residues. The junction had 7 bases not matched to a gene; V was cut back by 1 base and J by 5 bases. Here the CDR3 reads CATSRGAGGKYGYTF. The DNA of the CDR3 is TGTGCCACCAGCAGAGGGGCAGGGGGGAAGTATGGCTACACCTTC.

This chain joins TRBV5-6 and TRBJ2-7, with TRBD2 as a possible D gene (5 bases). The CDR3 spans 15 residues. V lost 0 bases and J lost 3, with 13 bases in between. The germline V gene encodes CDR1 SGHDT and CDR2 YYEEEE. The CDR3 bases are TGTGCCAGCAGCTTGGGGGCCGGGGTGAACTACGAGCAGTACTTC. This gives the protein CASSLGAGVNYEQYF.

This chain joins TRBV4-2 and TRBJ2-7; 15 bases map to TRBD2. Germline CDR1 reads LGHNA; CDR2 reads YNFKEQ. The CDR3 runs to 17 residues. V shed 0 bases, J shed 3 bases, and the junction held 3 bases outside the gene matches. In DNA, the CDR3 is TGTGCCAGCAGCCAAGAGTTGGGACTAGCGGGGGGCTACGAGCAGTACTTC. It codes for CASSQELGLAGGYEQYF.

This clonotype has at least ten counts. The J gene is TRBJ2-5, the V gene TRBV28, with 8 bases lining up with TRBD1. With 1 base clipped from V and 6 bases from J, the junction kept 7 bases outside the gene matches. The germline CDR1 and CDR2 sequences are MDHEN and SYDVKM. CDR3 length: 15 residues. The CDR3 bases are TGTGCCAGCAGTTTATCGGCAGGGGGCATGAAGACCCAGTACTTC. This codes for CASSLSAGGMKTQYF.

This clonotype has just a few counts. This chain joins TRBV12-3 or TRBV12-4 and TRBJ1-1; D possibly corresponds to TRBD1 (6 bases). V was trimmed by 3 bases and J by 4 bases, leaving 15 bases between them. This CDR3 has 15 residues. The chain's CDR3 is CASSLGGGGGTEAFF. DNA of the CDR3: TGTGCCAGCAGTTTGGGAGGAGGGGGTGGCACTGAAGCTTTCTTT.

There are many counts of this clonotype. The chain recombines TRBV9 with TRBJ1-2, with 10 positions matching TRBD1. V lost 3 bases and J lost 5; bases outside the gene matches: 16. The CDR3 extends over 18 amino acids. Germline V gene lookup returns CDR1 SGDLS and CDR2 YYNGEE. The CDR3 DNA reads TGTGCCAGCAGCGACCCTCTATGGACAGGGGGAGTCGGATATGGCTACACCTTC. It encodes CASSDPLWTGGVGYGYTF. Full variable domain (rest looked up from reference TRBV9 and TRBJ1-2): DSGVTQTPKHLITATGQRVTLRCSPRSGDLSVYWYQQSLDQGLQFLIQYYNGEERAKGNILERFSAQQFPDLHSELNLSSLELGDSALYFCASSDPLWTGGVGYGYTFGSGTRLTVV.